The 13 T cell receptor beta chains reported below all come from one sample, sequenced in a study of T cell responses to AZD1222 COVID-19 vaccine. Sequencing used immunoSEQ multiplex PCR; TCRdb keeps in-frame clones, though not all of them. The sample holds approximately 84,000 clones; around 85% are singletons and the top ten take 8.5% to 12%. This specimen consisted of peripheral blood, obtained 28 days after the second AZD1222 dose. All receptors derive from an adult who received the AZD1222 COVID-19 vaccine.

V usage is TRBV28 and J usage is TRBJ2-7; D is perhaps TRBD1 (6 bases). The length of the CDR3 is 15 residues. The germline gives CDR1 MDHEN, CDR2 SYDVKM. V gave up 7 bases and J gave up 2 bases, with 18 bases separating them. In nucleotides, the CDR3 is TGTGCCAGCACCGAGGGGGTCAACTACCCCTACGAGCAGTACTTC. This gives the protein CASTEGVNYPYEQYF.

The rearrangement uses TRBV5-6 and TRBJ2-5; D gene uncertain. The CDR3 is 15 amino acids. Trimming removed 1 base at V and 2 bases at J, with 12 bases between. The germline V gene encodes CDR1 SGHDT and CDR2 YYEEEE. The chain's CDR3 is CASSLFFRGQETQYF. The CDR3 bases are TGTGCCAGCAGCTTGTTTTTTCGAGGTCAAGAGACCCAGTACTTC.

V usage is TRBV11-2 and J usage is TRBJ1-4; maybe TRBD1 (5 bases). V lost 5 bases and J 10 bases, leaving 14 bases between the germline ends. This CDR3 has 13 residues. The germline V gene encodes CDR1 SGHAT and CDR2 FQNNGV. The CDR3 DNA sequence: TGTGCCAGCAGCCCAAGGATTGGGGGAAAACTGTTTTTT. Its protein product is CASSPRIGGKLFF. Complete variable domain (other parts from reference TRBV11-2 and TRBJ1-4): EAGVAQSPRYKIIEKRQSVAFWCNPISGHATLYWYQQILGQGPKLLIQFQNNGVVDDSQLPKDRFSAERLKGVDSTLKIQPAKLEDSAVYLCASSPRIGGKLFFGSGTQLSVL.

The J gene is TRBJ2-1, the V gene TRBV19, with TRBD1 matching over 8 bases. The V gene end was trimmed by 6 bases and the J gene end by 7 bases; junction bases not matched to a gene: 5. The CDR3 has 13 amino acids. The V gene's germline CDR1 is LNHDA and CDR2 SQIVND (reference sequence). The CDR3 region has the DNA TGTGCCAGTAGCCTCCGGACAGGGAATGAGCAGTTCTTC. This codes for CASSLRTGNEQFF.

There are a few counts of this clone. This chain connects TRBV19 to TRBJ1-5; weak D call: TRBD1 (5 bases). The CDR3 extends over 14 amino acids. V shed 5 bases and J shed 6 bases, with 14 bases lying between them. The germline gives CDR1 LNHDA, CDR2 SQIVND (reference sequence). The CDR3 loop reads CASSHGGEGQPQHF. The CDR3 region has the DNA TGTGCCAGTAGTCATGGGGGAGAGGGTCAGCCCCAGCATTTT.

This sequence joins TRBV19 and TRBJ1-2; 8 nucleotides match TRBD1. Germline CDR1 and CDR2: LNHDA and SQIVND (reference sequence). V lost 6 bases, J lost 8 bases, and 8 bases stayed unmatched. The CDR3 totals 13 residues. CDR3 nucleotide sequence: TGTGCCAGTAGCCTTATCGGACAGGGCGGCTACACCTTC. It specifies CASSLIGQGGYTF.

V and J are TRBV27 and TRBJ2-3; D is unresolved. CDR1 and CDR2 from the germline V gene are MNHEY and SMNVEV (reference sequence). CDR3 length equals 13 residues. Trimming removed 1 base at V and 3 bases at J, with 5 bases between. CDR3 in amino acids: CASSLYGTDTQYF. The CDR3 nucleotides read TGTGCCAGCAGTTTATATGGGACAGATACGCAGTATTTT.

The chain uses TRBV5-4 and TRBJ2-7; 7 positions match TRBD2. Germline V lookup: CDR1 SGHNT, CDR2 YYREEE (reference sequence). With V trimmed by 0 bases and J by 1 base, 4 bases remained unmatched. The CDR3 extends over 15 amino acids. CDR3 amino acids: CASSLDPAGSYEQYF. Written as DNA, the CDR3 is TGTGCCAGCAGCTTGGACCCAGCGGGGTCCTACGAGCAGTACTTC.

The rearrangement uses TRBV12-5 and TRBJ1-1, with D maybe TRBD1 (5 bases). This CDR3 spans 11 amino acids. The germline gives CDR1 LGHNT, CDR2 FRNRAP. V gave up 1 base and J gave up 10 bases, with 7 bases separating them. This CDR3 reads CASGLGGRAFF. In nucleotides, the CDR3 is TGTGCTAGTGGTTTGGGGGGCAGAGCTTTCTTT. Combining the CDR3 with reference TRBV12-5 and TRBJ1-1 gives the whole variable domain DARVTQTPRHKVTEMGQEVTMRCQPILGHNTVFWYRQTMMQGLELLAYFRNRAPLDDSGMPKDRFSAEMPDATLATLKIQPSEPRDSAVYFCASGLGGRAFFGQGTRLTVV.

Only one count was recorded for this clone. The V gene is TRBV5-5, the J gene TRBJ2-6; D is unclear. Germline CDR1 reads SGHKS; CDR2 reads YYEKEE (reference sequence). The V end lost 0 bases, the J end lost 4 bases, and 11 bases lay between the germline ends. This CDR3 comprises 16 residues. CDR3 coding DNA: TGTGCCAGCAGCTTGGTCAGGTCCGCGGGGGCCAACGTCCTGACTTTC. It encodes CASSLVRSAGANVLTF.

The chain links TRBV10-2 to TRBJ1-4; 12 bases map to TRBD1. CDR3 length: 15 amino acids. CDR1 and CDR2 from the germline V gene are WSHSY and SAAADI. Unmatched junction bases numbered 8, after V lost 4 bases and J lost 11 bases. The CDR3 DNA sequence: TGCGCCAGCAGTGGAGCGGGACAGGGGGCAGGGAAACTGTTTTTT. This encodes CASSGAGQGAGKLFF.

Only one count was recorded for this clone. This chain uses TRBV6-2 or TRBV6-3 with TRBJ2-7; perhaps TRBD1 as D (5 bases). The V gene's germline CDR1 is MNHEY and CDR2 SVGEGT. The CDR3 length is 15 residues. The V end was cut by 6 bases, the J end by 2 bases, with 17 bases between. DNA for the CDR3: TGTGCCAGCAGCCAGAGCAGGGTCCCCACCTACGAGCAGTACTTC. Its translation: CASSQSRVPTYEQYF.

This rearrangement joins TRBV28 to TRBJ1-5; 7 nucleotides match TRBD1. This CDR3 comprises 16 residues. V lost 6 bases, J lost 0 bases, and 8 bases stayed unmatched. Germline V gives CDR1 MDHEN, CDR2 SYDVKM. CDR3 amino acids: CASRYTGVYSNQPQHF. The CDR3 DNA follows: TGTGCCAGCAGATACACAGGGGTTTATAGCAATCAGCCCCAGCATTTT. The variable domain in full, completed from reference TRBV28 and TRBJ1-5, reads DVKVTQSSRYLVKRTGEKVFLECVQDMDHENMFWYRQDPGLGLRLIYFSYDVKMKEKGDIPEGYSVSREKKERFSLILESASTNQTSMYLCASRYTGVYSNQPQHFGDGTRLSIL.